This T cell receptor (beta chain) came from a study of blood T cells in healthy people across ages. Germline CDR1 reads KGHSH; CDR2 reads LQKENI. CDR3 length: 19 residues. The ends lost 2 bases at V and 2 bases at J; junction bases unmatched: 12. A sample-barcoded 5' primer and a J-beta primer mix were used in a second PCR of roughly 7 to 12 cycles. Via MiXCR, TCRdb re-called the 5' RACE reads, giving one row per CDR3 protein. The sample has roughly 1,700,000 distinct CDR3 sequences, roughly 30% seen once. Specimen: blood. The chain recombines TRBV18 with TRBJ2-3; the match to TRBD2 covers 11 bases. This sequence originates from a woman in her 30s in good health. The CDR3 reads CASSPSGTSGQVSTDTQYF. The CDR3 nucleotides read TGTGCCAGCTCACCATCCGGGACTAGCGGCCAAGTCTCCACAGATACGCAGTATTTT.